The 28 T cell receptor beta chains in this list originate from one sample, sequenced in a study of T cells in Graves' hyperthyroidism and ophthalmopathy. The TCR beta CDR3 regions underwent amplification using RNA transcripts as the source. The HTBI set primed first-round TCR CDR3 RT-PCR. One entry per CDR3 protein, called by TCRdb with MiXCR from the multiplex PCR reads. The sample lists around 540,000 distinct CDR3 sequences, roughly 50% occurring once. The sample comprised peripheral blood or thyroid tissue (not recorded which). The receptors here all came from a woman younger than 30 with Graves' hyperthyroidism.

The chain is built from TRBV7-3 and TRBJ1-1; TRBD1 agrees at 8 bases. This CDR3 is built from 14 residues. V lost 5 bases and J lost 4; bases outside the gene matches: 6. Germline CDR1 is SGHTA and CDR2 is FQGTGA. The CDR3 DNA follows: TGTGCCAGCAGCCTCCAGGGGGCGCCCACTGAAGCTTTCTTT. Its translation: CASSLQGAPTEAFF.

The V and J genes are TRBV7-9 and TRBJ1-4; D remains unclear. The germline V gene has CDR1 SEHNR and CDR2 FQNEAQ (reference sequence). V lost 6 bases, J lost 5 bases, and 13 bases lay in between. CDR3 length: 14 amino acids. CDR3 DNA sequence: TGTGCCAGCAGGTTTGTCAGCATGAATGAAAAACTGTTTTTT. Residues: CASRFVSMNEKLFF.

The table lists this clonotype with many counts. The chain links TRBV7-6 to TRBJ1-1; possible D gene TRBD1, 6 bases. This CDR3 has 13 amino acids. V shed 3 bases and J shed 10 bases, with 15 bases lying between them. Germline V gene lookup returns CDR1 SGHVS and CDR2 FNYEAQ. CDR3 DNA sequence: TGTGCCAGCAGCTTTGGGGGGGCGCAGGGAGCTTTCTTT. Translation: CASSFGGAQGAFF.

Regarding this clonotype: One base away lies a much larger clone, so this may be a sequencing read error. The V and J genes are TRBV4-2 and TRBJ2-7; no reliable D call. The CDR3 contains 15 residues. Germline assignment: CDR1 LGHNA and CDR2 YNFKEQ. Trimming cost V 1 base and J 7 bases, with 17 bases left between them. For the CDR3, the DNA is TGTGCCAGCAGCCAAGGGCCTAGTGGGTCTCGGGAGCAGTACTTC. It codes for CASSQGPSGSREQYF.

This chain joins TRBV25-1 and TRBJ1-1; D is unresolved. The CDR3 runs to 11 residues. CDR1 is MGHDK, CDR2 SYGVNS, per germline. V was shortened by 8 bases and J by 7 bases, with 11 bases between the two germline ends. For the CDR3, the DNA is TGTGCCAGCTCACAGCAGGATGAAGCTTTCTTT. It encodes CASSQQDEAFF. The whole variable domain, remainder taken from reference TRBV25-1 and TRBJ1-1, is EADIYQTPRYLVIGTGKKITLECSQTMGHDKMYWYQQDPGMELHLIHYSYGVNSTEKGDLSSESTVSRIRTEHFPLTLESARPSHTSQYLCASSQQDEAFFGQGTRLTVV.

This rearrangement joins TRBV7-9 to TRBJ1-5, with D possibly being TRBD1 (5 bases). Trimming cost V 5 bases and J 7 bases, with 15 bases left between them. The germline V gene encodes CDR1 SEHNR and CDR2 FQNEAQ (reference sequence). The CDR3 is 14 residues long. CDR3: CASSASGGGQPQHF. The CDR3 nucleotides read TGTGCCAGCAGCGCTAGTGGGGGAGGACAGCCCCAGCATTTT.

The V call is TRBV24-1, the J call TRBJ1-2; 7 bases match TRBD1. The CDR3 runs to 16 residues. The germline V gene has CDR1 KGHDR and CDR2 SFDVKD. Germline trimming cut 5 bases from V and 7 bases from J; bases unmatched to any gene: 15. The CDR3 spells CATSAEDLDRETGYTF. CDR3 sequence (DNA): TGTGCCACCAGTGCTGAGGACTTAGACAGGGAGACTGGCTACACCTTC.

The V and J genes are TRBV25-1 and TRBJ1-5, with TRBD1 identical over 9 bases. CDR3 length equals 16 residues. With 8 bases clipped from V and 3 bases from J, the junction kept 11 bases outside the gene matches. The germline V gene encodes CDR1 MGHDK and CDR2 SYGVNS. The CDR3 sequence: CASVAVRTGVNQPQHF. The CDR3 coding sequence is TGTGCCAGCGTTGCCGTCCGGACAGGGGTCAATCAGCCCCAGCATTTT.

This chain joins TRBV25-1 and TRBJ2-5; D gene ambiguous. The CDR3 consists of 13 residues. V gave up 5 bases and J gave up 4 bases, with 11 bases separating them. Germline CDR1 MGHDK, CDR2 SYGVNS. The CDR3 bases are TGTGCCAGCAGTTATCGGCAGAGAGAGACCCAGTACTTC. Its translation: CASSYRQRETQYF.

This chain joins TRBV15 and TRBJ2-7; TRBD2 agrees at 11 bases. The junction had 5 bases not matched to a gene; V was cut back by 2 bases and J by 5 bases. The CDR3 is 15 residues long. CDR1 and CDR2 (germline): LNHNV, YYDKDF (reference sequence). The CDR3 sequence: CATSRPGLAVHEQYF. The CDR3 DNA is TGTGCCACCAGCAGACCGGGACTAGCGGTCCACGAGCAGTACTTC.

The chain joins TRBV7-2 to TRBJ2-2; D is ambiguous. V dropped 3 bases and J dropped 6 bases, with 8 bases sitting between them. Germline CDR1 reads SGHTA; CDR2 reads FQGNSA. The CDR3 loop spans 13 amino acids. In nucleotides, the CDR3 is TGTGCCAGCAGCTTGCGACCTGCCGGGGAGCTGTTTTTT. The encoded protein is CASSLRPAGELFF.

The V and J genes are TRBV25-1 and TRBJ1-1; 7 bases fit TRBD1. Germline CDR1 and CDR2: MGHDK and SYGVNS. V gave up 7 bases and J gave up 1 base; unmatched junction bases: 6. The CDR3 loop spans 14 amino acids. CDR3 DNA: TGTGCCAGCACGGACGGACAGGAGAACACTGAAGCTTTCTTT. Translated: CASTDGQENTEAFF.

The chain uses TRBV7-8 and TRBJ2-6, with D uncertain. The CDR3 is 15 residues long. Germline V CDR1 and CDR2: SGHVS, FQNEAQ. With 5 bases removed from V and 2 bases from J, the gap between germline ends came to 10 bases. The CDR3 region has the DNA TGTGCCAGCAGCCCTGGGCCTCCTGGGGCCAACGTCCTGACTTTC. Translating it yields CASSPGPPGANVLTF. The full variable domain, rest sourced from reference TRBV7-8 and TRBJ2-6, is GAGVSQSPRYKVAKRGQDVALRCDPISGHVSLFWYQQALGQGPEFLTYFQNEAQLDKSGLPSDRFFAERPEGSVSTLKIQRTQQEDSAVYLCASSPGPPGANVLTFGAGSRLTVL.

For this clonotype: The germline gene is not matched at one end of the junction; a read error may be the cause. The V and J genes are TRBV7-6 and TRBJ2-7; possible D gene TRBD2, 5 bases. Looked up from germline, CDR1 is SGHVS and CDR2 is FNYEAQ. The CDR3 runs 14 residues. CDR3 sequence reads: CASSLEDVYYEQYF. The CDR3, as DNA: TGCGCCAGCAGCTTGGAGGACGTCTACTACGAGCAGTACTTC.

The chain couples TRBV20-1 to TRBJ1-5, with D perhaps TRBD2 (5 bases). The J call is uncertain, as TRBJ2-3 better fits the DNA end. The CDR3 runs 12 residues. CDR1 DFQATT and CDR2 SNEGSKA come from the germline V gene (reference sequence). The DNA for the CDR3 is TGCAGTGCCTCCGACGGGAATCAGCCCCAGTATTTT. Translating it yields CSASDGNQPQYF.

The chain has TRBV6-5 and TRBJ1-1; TRBD1 matches at 7 bases. CDR1 and CDR2 from the germline V gene are MNHEY and SVGAGI. V gave up 6 bases and J gave up 6 bases; unmatched junction bases: 10. The CDR3 length is 14 residues. The CDR3 is CASRTNRGRPEAFF. The CDR3, as DNA: TGTGCCAGCAGAACCAACAGGGGCCGCCCTGAAGCTTTCTTT.

This clonotype was detected only a few times. The gene calls are TRBV10-2 and TRBJ1-5; the match to TRBD1 covers 9 bases. The CDR3 covers 15 residues. The trim removed 6 bases at V and 6 bases at J, leaving 9 bases unmatched. Germline CDR1 reads WSHSY; CDR2 reads SAAADI. The CDR3 region is CASSHSDRGFQPQHF. As DNA, the CDR3 is TGCGCCAGCAGCCACTCGGACAGGGGATTTCAGCCCCAGCATTTT.

This clonotype was detected only a few times. This may arise from a read error, as a much more abundant clone is one base away. The chain uses TRBV7-3 and TRBJ1-5; D unresolved. Germline V CDR1 and CDR2: SGHTA, FQGTGA. This CDR3 region has 12 residues. Trimming cost V 3 bases and J 9 bases, with 9 bases left between them. The CDR3 region has the DNA TGTGCCAGCAGCTTGGGGTGGCGGCCCCAGCATTTT. This translates into CASSLGWRPQHF. The full variable domain, rest sourced from reference TRBV7-3 and TRBJ1-5, is GAGVSQTPSNKVTEKGKYVELRCDPISGHTALYWYRQSLGQGPEFLIYFQGTGAADDSGLPNDRFFAVRPEGSVSTLKIQRTERGDSAVYLCASSLGWRPQHFGDGTRLSIL.

This clonotype has just a few counts. This sequence joins TRBV20-1 and TRBJ1-3; D ambiguous. Trimming pared 2 bases from V and 0 bases from J, leaving 11 bases between. There are 15 residues in the CDR3. CDR1 and CDR2 from the germline V gene are DFQATT and SNEGSKA (reference sequence). The CDR3 is CSARNVRFSGNTIYF. The CDR3 region has the DNA TGCAGTGCTAGAAATGTGAGGTTCTCTGGAAACACCATATATTTT.

This rearrangement joins TRBV29-1 to TRBJ2-7; 7 bases agree with TRBD2. Trimming cost V 3 bases and J 2 bases; bases outside gene matches: 4. CDR3 length: 13 residues. Germline CDR1 reads SQVTM; CDR2 reads ANQGSEA. CDR3 bases: TGCAGCGTTGACAGGGAGGGACCCTACGAGCAGTACTTC. Translated: CSVDREGPYEQYF.

A remark on this clonotype: This CDR3 is missing its conserved last phenylalanine or tryptophan, likely due to a read error. Written as DNA, the CDR3 is TGTGCCAACAGTCTGACAGGGGGTTTTCAGCCCCAGCATCTT. Its protein is CANSLTGGFQPQHL. The genes are TRBV2 and TRBJ1-5; 9 bases map to TRBD1. There are 14 residues in the CDR3. Germline V gene sequence: CDR1 SNHLY, CDR2 FYNNEI.

To note about this clonotype: Its ends do not fully match the called genes, so a read error is possible. J is TRBJ2-7 and V is TRBV10-2, with a weak D call TRBD2 (5 bases). The CDR3 contains 16 residues. Germline lookup yields CDR1 WSHSY and CDR2 SAAADI. The CDR3 sequence is CASSQTLGSRSCEQYF. The CDR3 bases are TGCGCCAGCAGCCAGACTCTAGGGAGTAGGTCCTGCGAGCAGTACTTC.

The chain employs TRBV7-9 and TRBJ1-5, with 11 bases lining up with TRBD1. Per germline, CDR1 SEHNR and CDR2 FQNEAQ (reference sequence). Unmatched junction bases numbered 7, after V lost 5 bases and J lost 4 bases. CDR3 length: 16 amino acids. CDR3 loop: CASSLGGQGANQPQHF. CDR3 in DNA: TGTGCCAGCAGCCTCGGTGGACAGGGGGCGAATCAGCCCCAGCATTTT.

This clonotype was counted ten times or more. The chain employs TRBV2 and TRBJ1-6; D remains ambiguous. V was cut by 5 bases and J by 9 bases, with 14 bases left in between. The CDR3 has 14 residues. Germline CDR1 and CDR2: SNHLY and FYNNEI. The CDR3 loop is CASSSGWKASPLHF. CDR3 bases: TGTGCCAGCAGTTCCGGTTGGAAGGCTTCACCCCTCCACTTT.

The chain has TRBV5-5 and TRBJ1-3; D ambiguous. This CDR3 region has 16 residues. Germline lookup yields CDR1 SGHKS and CDR2 YYEKEE (reference sequence). V lost 4 bases and J 0 bases, leaving 14 bases between the germline ends. The CDR3: CASSLGDTHSGNTIYF. CDR3 DNA sequence: TGTGCCAGCAGCCTAGGCGACACCCACTCTGGAAACACCATATATTTT.

The chain joins TRBV5-1 to TRBJ2-7; 12 bases fit TRBD1. Germline CDR1 and CDR2: SGHRS and YFSETQ. The CDR3 consists of 15 residues. Trimming took 2 bases from V and 6 from J; bases not matched to a gene: 6. CDR3 amino acids: CASSFLGQGAFEQYF. The CDR3 DNA reads TGCGCCAGCAGCTTTCTGGGACAGGGGGCTTTCGAGCAGTACTTC. The variable domain in full, with the rest retrieved from reference TRBV5-1 and TRBJ2-7, is KAGVTQTPRYLIKTRGQQVTLSCSPISGHRSVSWYQQTPGQGLQFLFEYFSETQRNKGNFPGRFSGRQFSNSRSEMNVSTLELGDSALYLCASSFLGQGAFEQYFGPGTRLTVT.

The chain joins TRBV10-3 to TRBJ2-7, with D maybe TRBD1 (5 bases). The germline V and J ends were trimmed by 2 bases and 2 bases, with 10 bases remaining between them. The CDR3 spans 14 residues. Germline CDR1 is ENHRY and CDR2 is SYGVKD. Here the CDR3 DNA reads TGTGCCATCAGTGAGGACAGCGAAGCCTACGAGCAGTACTTC. It specifies CAISEDSEAYEQYF.

This clonotype showed up just a few times. The rearrangement links TRBV20-1 to TRBJ2-5; D gene unclear. The germline V gene encodes CDR1 DFQATT and CDR2 SNEGSKA (reference sequence). The V gene lost 5 bases and the J gene lost 5 bases, with 15 bases spanning the gap. The CDR3 length is 13 residues. The CDR3 here is CSALESRVETQYF. CDR3 DNA: TGCAGTGCTTTGGAAAGTAGGGTGGAGACCCAGTACTTC.